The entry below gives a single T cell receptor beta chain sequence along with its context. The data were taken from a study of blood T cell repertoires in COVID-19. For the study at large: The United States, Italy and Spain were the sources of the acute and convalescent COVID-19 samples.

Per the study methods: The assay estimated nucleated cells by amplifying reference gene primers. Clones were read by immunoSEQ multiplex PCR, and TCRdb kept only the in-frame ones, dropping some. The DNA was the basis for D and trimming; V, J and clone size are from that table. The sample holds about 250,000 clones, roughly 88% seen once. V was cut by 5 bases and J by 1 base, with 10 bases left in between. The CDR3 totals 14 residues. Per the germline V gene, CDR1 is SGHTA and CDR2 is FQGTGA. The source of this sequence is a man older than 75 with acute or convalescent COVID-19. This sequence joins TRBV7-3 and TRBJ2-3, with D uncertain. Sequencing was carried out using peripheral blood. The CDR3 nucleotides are TGTGCCAGCAGCCTTGACACAGGCACAGATACGCAGTATTTT. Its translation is CASSLDTGTDTQYF.